This is a list of T cell receptor beta chains from one sample in a study of blood T cell repertoires in COVID-19. Assay used: immunoSEQ multiplex PCR; TCRdb lists only in-frame clones, some missing. The table shows about 150,000 clones, with 84% occurring only once. Sequences were obtained from peripheral blood. The receptors stem from a human donor in a cohort sampled during active COVID-19. Both conserved end residues are part of each CDR3. Fields, in order: V gene, clone size, D gene, J gene, CDR3 DNA, CDR3 protein. The D gene is left open where the match is weak. Only part of the rows carry a size: once, few, many, or a class if the clone is expanded.

v_gene: TRBV4-1
abundance: -
d_gene: -
j_gene: TRBJ1-1
CDR3nt: TGCGCCAGCAGCCAAGGGACAGACACTGAAGCTTTCTTT
CDR3aa: CASSQGTDTEAFF

v_gene: TRBV10-3
abundance: -
d_gene: -
j_gene: TRBJ1-4
CDR3nt: TGTGCCATCAGTGAGTCCCTCCTTGCAACTAATGAAAAACTGTTTTTT
CDR3aa: CAISESLLATNEKLFF

v_gene: TRBV29-1
abundance: few
d_gene: -
j_gene: TRBJ1-1
CDR3nt: TGCAGCGTTGATCAGGGGATAGGAACTGAAGCTTTCTTT
CDR3aa: CSVDQGIGTEAFF

v_gene: TRBV4-2
abundance: once
d_gene: -
j_gene: TRBJ1-1
CDR3nt: TGTGCCAGCTATCTCAGTGGGTCGGGTACTGAAGCTTTCTTT
CDR3aa: CASYLSGSGTEAFF

v_gene: TRBV6-1
abundance: -
d_gene: -
j_gene: TRBJ1-4
CDR3nt: TGTGCCAGCAGTGTCGGCGGATCCTTTTCAACTAATGAAAAACTGTTTTTT
CDR3aa: CASSVGGSFSTNEKLFF

v_gene: TRBV27
abundance: -
d_gene: -
j_gene: TRBJ2-3
CDR3nt: TGTGCCAGCAGTCCAGGGGAGGGGAGGACAGATACGCAGTATTTT
CDR3aa: CASSPGEGRTDTQYF

v_gene: TRBV5-6
abundance: -
d_gene: -
j_gene: TRBJ1-5
CDR3nt: TGTGCCAGCAGCTTGGGTGGGGTCGGGATCAATCAGCCCCAGCATTTT
CDR3aa: CASSLGGVGINQPQHF

v_gene: TRBV7-9
abundance: -
d_gene: TRBD1
j_gene: TRBJ1-2
CDR3nt: TGTGCCAGCAGCCGAACAGGGGCAGCTAACTATGGCTACACCTTC
CDR3aa: CASSRTGAANYGYTF

v_gene: TRBV10-3
abundance: -
d_gene: -
j_gene: TRBJ1-5
CDR3nt: TGTGCCATCAGTGAGAGCATAGCATCCAATCAGCCCCAGCATTTT
CDR3aa: CAISESIASNQPQHF

v_gene: TRBV7-6
abundance: -
d_gene: TRBD1
j_gene: TRBJ2-7
CDR3nt: TGTGCCAGCAGCTTATACCCAACAGTACAGGGGACGTACTACGAGCAGTACTTC
CDR3aa: CASSLYPTVQGTYYEQYF

v_gene: TRBV7-2
abundance: -
d_gene: -
j_gene: TRBJ1-1
CDR3nt: TGTGCCAGCAGCCAATTGTGGGGGGGCACTGAAGCTTTCTTT
CDR3aa: CASSQLWGGTEAFF

v_gene: TRBV7-2
abundance: once
d_gene: TRBD1
j_gene: TRBJ1-2
CDR3nt: TGTGCCAGCATCAGAGACAGGGATGGCGATGGCTACACCTTC
CDR3aa: CASIRDRDGDGYTF

v_gene: TRBV15
abundance: once
d_gene: TRBD1
j_gene: TRBJ1-3
CDR3nt: TGTGCCACCAGCAGGGACAGGGTCGGAAACACCATATATTTT
CDR3aa: CATSRDRVGNTIYF

v_gene: TRBV30
abundance: -
d_gene: -
j_gene: TRBJ1-6
CDR3nt: TGTGCCTGGAGTGTACAGGCCGGCGGCAATTCACCCCTCCACTTT
CDR3aa: CAWSVQAGGNSPLHF

v_gene: TRBV5-1
abundance: -
d_gene: TRBD1
j_gene: TRBJ2-5
CDR3nt: TGCGCCAGCAGCTTGACAGGGGCCACCCAAGAGACCCAGTACTTC
CDR3aa: CASSLTGATQETQYF

v_gene: TRBV11-2
abundance: -
d_gene: TRBD1
j_gene: TRBJ2-7
CDR3nt: TGTGCCAGCAGCTCGACAGGGGGCTCCTACGAGCAGTACTTC
CDR3aa: CASSSTGGSYEQYF

v_gene: TRBV4-2
abundance: -
d_gene: -
j_gene: TRBJ1-5
CDR3nt: TGTGCCAGCAGCGAAACTCGGGGGAATCAGCCCCAGCATTTT
CDR3aa: CASSETRGNQPQHF

v_gene: TRBV3-1/TRBV3-2
abundance: -
d_gene: -
j_gene: TRBJ1-2
CDR3nt: TGTGCCAGCAGCCAAGAATCAGGTTTCTATGGCTACACCTTC
CDR3aa: CASSQESGFYGYTF

v_gene: TRBV2
abundance: -
d_gene: TRBD1
j_gene: TRBJ1-1
CDR3nt: TGTGCCAGCAGTGGGGACAGTGAAGCTTTCTTT
CDR3aa: CASSGDSEAFF

v_gene: TRBV30
abundance: -
d_gene: -
j_gene: TRBJ2-6
CDR3nt: TGTGCCTGGAGTGAAAACAGCTCTGGGGCCAACGTCCTGACTTTC
CDR3aa: CAWSENSSGANVLTF

v_gene: TRBV11-2
abundance: -
d_gene: TRBD1
j_gene: TRBJ2-2
CDR3nt: TGTGCCAGCAGCGGGGGACAGGGGAACACCGGGGAGCTGTTTTTT
CDR3aa: CASSGGQGNTGELFF

v_gene: TRBV5-4
abundance: -
d_gene: TRBD2
j_gene: TRBJ2-1
CDR3nt: TGTGCCAGCAGCGGCGGGGGACTAGCGGGAGTCGAGCAGTTCTTC
CDR3aa: CASSGGGLAGVEQFF

v_gene: TRBV7-9
abundance: -
d_gene: -
j_gene: TRBJ1-1
CDR3nt: TGTGCCAGCAGCAAGGGACTGCCGAACACTGAAGCTTTCTTT
CDR3aa: CASSKGLPNTEAFF

v_gene: TRBV6-5
abundance: once
d_gene: -
j_gene: TRBJ2-3
CDR3nt: TGTGCCAGTGAGACTCCTGGCACAGATACGCAGTATTTT
CDR3aa: CASETPGTDTQYF

v_gene: TRBV29-1
abundance: -
d_gene: TRBD2
j_gene: TRBJ2-7
CDR3nt: TGCAGCGTGATTCGGACGGGAGGAGATTCCTACGAGCAGTACTTC
CDR3aa: CSVIRTGGDSYEQYF

v_gene: TRBV14
abundance: -
d_gene: -
j_gene: TRBJ2-7
CDR3nt: TGTGCCAGCAGTAGGGGATACGAGCAGTACTTC
CDR3aa: CASSRGYEQYF

v_gene: TRBV9
abundance: -
d_gene: -
j_gene: TRBJ2-1
CDR3nt: TGTGCCAGCAGCGGCCCTCGCGGCTCCTACAATGAGCAGTTCTTC
CDR3aa: CASSGPRGSYNEQFF

v_gene: TRBV7-2
abundance: -
d_gene: -
j_gene: TRBJ2-5
CDR3nt: TGTGCCAGCAGCGCCACTTCCGTAGAGACCCAGTACTTC
CDR3aa: CASSATSVETQYF

v_gene: TRBV7-6
abundance: -
d_gene: -
j_gene: TRBJ1-1
CDR3nt: TGTGCCAGCAGCTTAACGGGAATGAACACTGAAGCTTTCTTT
CDR3aa: CASSLTGMNTEAFF

v_gene: TRBV12-3/TRBV12-4
abundance: -
d_gene: TRBD1
j_gene: TRBJ1-2
CDR3nt: TGTGCCAGCAGTTTGGGACAGAACTATGGCTACACCTTC
CDR3aa: CASSLGQNYGYTF

v_gene: TRBV6-2/TRBV6-3
abundance: -
d_gene: TRBD1
j_gene: TRBJ1-2
CDR3nt: TGTGCCAGCAGTCGAGCCGGGACAGGGAACTATGGCTACACCTTC
CDR3aa: CASSRAGTGNYGYTF

v_gene: TRBV7-2
abundance: -
d_gene: TRBD2
j_gene: TRBJ2-2
CDR3nt: TGTGCCAGCAGCTTAGATAGCGGGGGGCCGAACACCGGGGAGCTGTTTTTT
CDR3aa: CASSLDSGGPNTGELFF

v_gene: TRBV2
abundance: -
d_gene: -
j_gene: TRBJ1-1
CDR3nt: TGTGCCAGCAGCGACGACAGCCAGAACACTGAAGCTTTCTTT
CDR3aa: CASSDDSQNTEAFF

v_gene: TRBV23-1
abundance: once
d_gene: -
j_gene: TRBJ2-3
CDR3nt: TGCGCCAGCAGTCAATCCCTCTGGCGACAGGAGAGCACAGATACGCAGTATTTT
CDR3aa: CASSQSLWRQESTDTQYF

v_gene: TRBV29-1
abundance: -
d_gene: TRBD1
j_gene: TRBJ1-2
CDR3nt: TGCAGCGCCGGGACAGGGGGGGGTGGCTACACCTTC
CDR3aa: CSAGTGGGGYTF

v_gene: TRBV5-8
abundance: -
d_gene: -
j_gene: TRBJ2-7
CDR3nt: TGTGCCAGCAGCTTGGGGCAGGGCGAGCAGTACTTC
CDR3aa: CASSLGQGEQYF

v_gene: TRBV7-2
abundance: -
d_gene: -
j_gene: TRBJ2-3
CDR3nt: TGTGCCAGCAGCTTGGCGGGCCAAGCGGATACGCAGTATTTT
CDR3aa: CASSLAGQADTQYF

v_gene: TRBV6-4
abundance: -
d_gene: -
j_gene: TRBJ1-5
CDR3nt: TGTGCCAGCAGTGACCGTAGCAATCAGCCCCAGCATTTT
CDR3aa: CASSDRSNQPQHF

v_gene: TRBV3-1/TRBV3-2
abundance: once
d_gene: -
j_gene: TRBJ2-1
CDR3nt: TGTGCCAGCAGCCAAGGACTACCCGCACCCGCGGAGCAGTTCTTC
CDR3aa: CASSQGLPAPAEQFF

v_gene: TRBV6-6
abundance: few
d_gene: TRBD1
j_gene: TRBJ2-1
CDR3nt: TGTGCCAGCAGTTATTCCGGACAGGGTGGTAGTGAGCAGTTCTTC
CDR3aa: CASSYSGQGGSEQFF